Given below is one T cell receptor (delta chain) in context. There is no known antigen for this receptor. The translation of this DNA and the TCRdb protein of a much larger clone differ at residue 5, probably owing to a read error; the protein shown here is translated from the DNA. The library came from multiplex PCR. The sample was run on an Illumina MiSeq. Every sorted gammadelta T cell sample had both its TCR gamma (TRG) and TCR delta (TRD) chains sequenced. The source study handled its data this way. Clonotype tree plots, accumulated frequency of the top 20 clonotypes, diversity index (DI) and D75 metrics were included in the repertoire analyses. TCRdb reprocessed the public data with the CATT caller; entries with the same nucleotide sequence were combined afterwards. The V and J calls come from TCRdb's annotation, not from the publication. This sample has over 45,000 delta-chain clones in its table, and approximately 1.5% of those were observed once. Clones ranked in the top ten supply about 8.6% of the sample.

Vgamma9/Vdelta2+ and Vdelta2-negative gammadelta T cell populations were flow-sorted from peripheral blood mononuclear cells for bulk TCR repertoire analysis. The source of the sample is a study of γδ T cells in repeated Plasmodium falciparum infection (dated by TCRdb to the early 2020s). In terms of the full investigation: The natural-infection arm enrolled Malian children exposed to intense seasonal malaria transmission and compared the Malian children with Australian children matched for age and gender. Samples from controlled-infection subjects were taken at baseline, right before selected infections, and 21 days after each infection. The study looked at how repeated Plasmodium falciparum infection shapes the human gammadelta T cell repertoire, using both natural infection in Mali and controlled human malaria infection. Malian gammadelta TCR repertoires were analysed cross-sectionally during no-transmission periods and were analysed longitudinally across acute febrile malaria episodes. Four controlled human malaria infections were administered to roughly 5 malaria-naive U.S. adults over around 640 days by bites from P. falciparum NF54-infected Anopheles stephensi mosquitoes.

Overall results and qualifications from the work: Vgamma9/Vdelta2+ TCR repertoires showed a highly stable polyclonal repertoire over time and infection, with many inter-individual overlapping TCRgamma sequences. Vdelta2-negative gammadelta TCR repertoires from Malian children appeared more clonally expanded, less diverse and less shared than those of Australian children. Repeated controlled infections appeared to drive waves of new clonotype selection in Vdelta2-negative, largely Vdelta1+, gammadelta TCR repertoires. Generalizability was limited because the Malian cohort was drawn from a small rural village of predominantly one ethnic group. The controlled-infection cohort was small, limiting analysis of inter-individual variability in gammadelta T cell responses.

Taken from cysteine to phenylalanine, the CDR3 has 19 residues. The retained sequence is limited to the CDR3, 57 bases, with the frame set at the first base. As encoded in the germline V gene, CDR1 is TSWWSYY while CDR2 is QGS. At the junction V is shortened by 4 bases and J by 0 bases; bases outside the gene matches: 17. The source of this sequence is a pool of human donors (malaria-infected and uninfected, not separated). The chain is encoded by TRDV1 joined to TRDJ1; a stretch of 7 junction bases matches TRDD3. Because TCRdb records no J gene, it was assigned here through a match of the DNA to germline. Sample: gamma-delta T cells from blood. The DNA sequence is as follows: TGTGCTCTTGGGGGAGGTTCTACTCCACTGGGGAAGTACACCGATAAACTCATCTTT. The translation is CALGGGSTPLGKYTDKLIF.